This T cell receptor (beta chain) derives from a study of coeliac disease (dated by TCRdb to the early 2020s). Regarding the complete study: High-resolution HLA typing was unavailable, so biased TRBV7-2 usage was queried as a proof of principle. Samples from roughly 27 subjects were successfully TRB sequenced, and these included some 23 paired samples of bulk unsorted intraepithelial and lamina propria cells. The aim was to characterise TR repertoires of small intestinal T cells in active, refractory type I and gluten-free-diet-treated coeliac disease. A total of 30 or so patients were included in the full study, of whom some 22 had serologically confirmed coeliac disease and 8 were controls with non-small intestinal disorders. Next-generation sequencing of rearranged TRB and TRG CDR3 regions was used on small intestinal lymphocyte fractions taken from coeliac and non-coeliac patients. The full study reports these points: TRB and TRG repertoires of active coeliac intraepithelial and lamina propria samples showed lower clonality than controls, suggesting recruitment of diverse T cells. In the authors' view, the approach was unsuitable for unbiased detection of gliadin-specific T cells, since gliadin-specific T cells are scarce and rarely shared between patients. Separating intraepithelial cells from lamina propria cells did not give high-purity fractions, so cross-contamination between the two compartments may have occurred. TRB repertoires were found to be largely private, with most amino acid sequences unique to one sample, and no significant difference in V-gene usage was found between disease groups.

With regard to this clone: Its binding antigen is unknown. The sample holds no much larger clone one base away, and base qualities are not on file.

Trimming takes 2 bases from V and 7 bases from J, and the germline ends sit 6 bases apart. In the germline V gene, CDR1 corresponds to MNHEY and CDR2 to SVGAGI. There are 12 amino acids in the CDR3, from cysteine to phenylalanine inclusive. Only the CDR3 region is kept as DNA, spanning 36 bases read in frame from base 1. To prepare the library, the immunoSEQ multiplex PCR assay was applied. The TR loci were subjected to amplification by multiplexed PCR, for which V gene segments served as targets of the forward primers and J gene segments as targets of the reverse primers. The amplified CDR3 regions were sequenced using the Illumina HiSeq System. As for how the authors treated the data: A nearest-neighbour algorithm merged closely related reads to remove PCR and sequencing errors and collapse data into unique sequences. Repertoires were summarised by clonality and by T cell density, defined as TR molecules per amount of genomic DNA input. Public TRs were defined as CDR3 amino acid sequences in at least 80% of unsorted samples, then tested for differential abundance between coeliac and control samples. Kruskal-Wallis tests followed by Dunn post-tests were used to test for differences in clonality and density between disease groups. Here the immuneACCESS table is served through TCRdb, limited to in-frame sequences with V and J called. Missing clones are a known gap in these copies; in checked studies unresolved V genes cover under half, and the rest lacks a known reason. V, J and clone size were drawn from that table, and D and trimming were deduced from the DNA. The sample table contains roughly 1,300 clones; only one count was recorded for about 50% of them. About 25% of the sample is in the top ten clones.

Cells were frozen in aliquots of over 400,000 in DMSO/FBS in liquid nitrogen, and a single aliquot from each fraction was used for sequencing. Endoscopy and small intestinal biopsy were performed in all 30 or so patients in the study. To release intraepithelial cells, biopsies were stirred for one hour at 37 degrees C in RPMI with EGTA, MgCl2 and 1% FBS. The Qiagen DNeasy blood extraction kit was used to extract genomic DNA from the frozen unsorted cell fractions. The TCR was taken from a man in his 70s without celiac disease. Material for sequencing was intraepithelial lymphocytes from the gut. The cell subset or site label here, explained by the study, means: intraepithelial cell (IEC) fraction of small intestinal biopsy. The chain employs TRBV6-5 and TRBJ2-1; too little of a D gene remains to name it. The nucleotide sequence reads as follows: TGTGCCAGCAGTTACGCGAGAAATGAGCAGTTCTTC. This codes for CASSYARNEQFF.